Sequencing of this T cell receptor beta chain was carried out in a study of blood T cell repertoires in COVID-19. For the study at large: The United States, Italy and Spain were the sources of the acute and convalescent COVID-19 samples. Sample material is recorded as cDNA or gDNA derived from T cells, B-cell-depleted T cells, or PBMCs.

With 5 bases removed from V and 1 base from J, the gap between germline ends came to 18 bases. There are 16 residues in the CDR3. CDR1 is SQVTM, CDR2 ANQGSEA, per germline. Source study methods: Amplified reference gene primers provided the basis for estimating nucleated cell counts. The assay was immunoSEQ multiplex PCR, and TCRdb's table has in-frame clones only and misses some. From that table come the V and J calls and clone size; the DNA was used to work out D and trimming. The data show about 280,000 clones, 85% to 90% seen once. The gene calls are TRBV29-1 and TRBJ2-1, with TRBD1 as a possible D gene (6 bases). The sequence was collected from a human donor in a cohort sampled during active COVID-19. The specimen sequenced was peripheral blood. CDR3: CSVLSLGRGSYNEQFF. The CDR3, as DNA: TGCAGCGTTCTTAGCCTAGGCAGGGGTTCCTACAATGAGCAGTTCTTC.